This T cell receptor (beta chain) was profiled in a study of T cells after yellow fever vaccination. TCRdb called the 5' RACE reads again in MiXCR, with one record for every CDR3 protein. The data contain hundreds of thousands of distinct CDR3 sequences, approximately 21% of them singletons. Unmatched junction bases numbered 11, after V lost 2 bases and J lost 8 bases. The CDR3 runs 16 residues. The germline V gene encodes CDR1 LNHNV and CDR2 YYDKDF (reference sequence). The receptor comes from a man aged 30 to 39 who received the YFV17D yellow fever vaccine. The sample here was PBMCs, taken 15 days after the yellow fever booster vaccination. The gene calls are TRBV15 and TRBJ1-4, with TRBD1 matching 7 bases. The CDR3 nucleotides are TGTGCCACCAGCAGACCCCGGGGAGGGGGCGGAGAAAAACTGTTTTTT. It is translated as CATSRPRGGGGEKLFF.